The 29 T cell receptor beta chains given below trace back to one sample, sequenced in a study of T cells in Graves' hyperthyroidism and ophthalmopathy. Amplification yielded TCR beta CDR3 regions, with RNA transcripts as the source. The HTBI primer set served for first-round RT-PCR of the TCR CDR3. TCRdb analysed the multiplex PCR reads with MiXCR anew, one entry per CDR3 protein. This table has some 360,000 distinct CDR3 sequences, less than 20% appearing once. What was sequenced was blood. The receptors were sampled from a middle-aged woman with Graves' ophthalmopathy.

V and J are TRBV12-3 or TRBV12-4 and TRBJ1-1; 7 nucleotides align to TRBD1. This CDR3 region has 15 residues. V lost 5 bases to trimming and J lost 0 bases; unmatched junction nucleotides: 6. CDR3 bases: TGTGCCAGCAGTCCCGAAGGGACAGTGAACACTGAAGCTTTCTTT. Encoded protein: CASSPEGTVNTEAFF.

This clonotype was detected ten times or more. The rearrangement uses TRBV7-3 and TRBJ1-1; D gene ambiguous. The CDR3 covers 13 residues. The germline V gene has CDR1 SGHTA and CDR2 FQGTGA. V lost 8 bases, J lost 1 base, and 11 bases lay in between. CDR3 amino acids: CASREQPNTEAFF. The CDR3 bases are TGTGCCAGCCGGGAACAGCCGAACACTGAAGCTTTCTTT.

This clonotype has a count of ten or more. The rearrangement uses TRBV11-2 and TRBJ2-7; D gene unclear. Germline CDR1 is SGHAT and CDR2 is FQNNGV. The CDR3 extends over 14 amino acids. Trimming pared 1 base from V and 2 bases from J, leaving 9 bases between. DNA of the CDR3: TGTGCCAGCAGCTTAGGGATCGGCACCTACGAGCAGTACTTC. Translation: CASSLGIGTYEQYF.

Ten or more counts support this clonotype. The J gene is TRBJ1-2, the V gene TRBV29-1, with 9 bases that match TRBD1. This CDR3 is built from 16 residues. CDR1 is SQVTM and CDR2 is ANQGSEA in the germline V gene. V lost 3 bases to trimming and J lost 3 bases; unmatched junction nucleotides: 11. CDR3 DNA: TGCAGCGTTGAGCCCCGCGGACAGGGGATATACTATGGCTACACCTTC. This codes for CSVEPRGQGIYYGYTF.

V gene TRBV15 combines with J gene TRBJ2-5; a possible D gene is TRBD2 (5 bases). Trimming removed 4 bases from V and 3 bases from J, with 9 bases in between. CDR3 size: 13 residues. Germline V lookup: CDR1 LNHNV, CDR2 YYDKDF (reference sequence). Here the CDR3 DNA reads TGTGCCACCAGCACGACTACGGAAGAGACCCAGTACTTC. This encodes CATSTTTEETQYF. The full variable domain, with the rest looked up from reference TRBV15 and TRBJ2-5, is DAMVIQNPRYQVTQFGKPVTLSCSQTLNHNVMYWYQQKSSQAPKLLFHYYDKDFNNEADTPDNFQSRRPNTSFCFLDIRSPGLGDTAMYLCATSTTTEETQYFGPGTRLLVL.

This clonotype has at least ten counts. CDR3 nucleotide sequence: TGTGCCAGCAGTTTCGTGGGGAATAATTCACCCCTCCACTTT. Protein sequence: CASSFVGNNSPLHF. The chain links TRBV6-2 or TRBV6-3 to TRBJ1-6, with D uncertain. CDR3 size: 14 residues. V dropped 4 bases and J dropped 5 bases, with 9 bases sitting between them. Germline V gives CDR1 MNHEY, CDR2 SVGEGT.

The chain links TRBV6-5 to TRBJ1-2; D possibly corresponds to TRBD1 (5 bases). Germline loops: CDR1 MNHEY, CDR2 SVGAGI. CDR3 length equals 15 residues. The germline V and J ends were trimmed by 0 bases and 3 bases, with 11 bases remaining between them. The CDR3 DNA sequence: TGTGCCAGCAGTTACTCTCCCCGGGGGTACTATGGCTACACCTTC. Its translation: CASSYSPRGYYGYTF.

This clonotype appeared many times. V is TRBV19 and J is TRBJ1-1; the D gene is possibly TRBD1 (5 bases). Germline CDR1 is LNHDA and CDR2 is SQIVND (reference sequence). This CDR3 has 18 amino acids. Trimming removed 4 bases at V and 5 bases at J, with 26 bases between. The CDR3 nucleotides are TGTGCCAGTAGTAGATTCCGGGACCGTGGGGCGTTGGGGACTGAAGCTTTCTTT. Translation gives CASSRFRDRGALGTEAFF.

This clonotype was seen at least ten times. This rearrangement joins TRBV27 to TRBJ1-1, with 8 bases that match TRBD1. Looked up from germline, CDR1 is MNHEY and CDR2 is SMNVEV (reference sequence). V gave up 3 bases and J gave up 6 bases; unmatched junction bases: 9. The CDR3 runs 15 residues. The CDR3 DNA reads TGTGCCAGCAGTTTTTCAGGGGGCGGTTTCTCTGAAGCTTTCTTT. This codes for CASSFSGGGFSEAFF.

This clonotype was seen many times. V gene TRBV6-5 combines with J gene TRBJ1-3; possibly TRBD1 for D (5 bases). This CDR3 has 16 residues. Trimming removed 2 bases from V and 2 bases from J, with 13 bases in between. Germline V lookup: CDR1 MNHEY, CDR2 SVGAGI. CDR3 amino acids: CASSYAQGGAGNTIYF. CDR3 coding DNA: TGTGCCAGCAGTTACGCGCAGGGTGGTGCTGGAAACACCATATATTTT.

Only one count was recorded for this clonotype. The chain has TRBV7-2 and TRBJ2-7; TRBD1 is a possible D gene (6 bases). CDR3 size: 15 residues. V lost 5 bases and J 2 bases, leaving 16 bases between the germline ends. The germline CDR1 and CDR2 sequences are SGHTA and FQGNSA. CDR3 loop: CASSPQTGAAYEQYF. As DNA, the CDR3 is TGTGCCAGCAGCCCTCAGACAGGAGCGGCCTACGAGCAGTACTTC.

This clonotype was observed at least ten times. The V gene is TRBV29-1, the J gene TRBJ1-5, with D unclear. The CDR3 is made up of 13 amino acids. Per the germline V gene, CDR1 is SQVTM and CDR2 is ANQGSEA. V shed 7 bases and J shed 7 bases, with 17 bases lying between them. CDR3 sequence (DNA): TGCAGCGCTGGAGAGGGCCTGGGGCAGCCCCAGCATTTT. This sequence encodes CSAGEGLGQPQHF.

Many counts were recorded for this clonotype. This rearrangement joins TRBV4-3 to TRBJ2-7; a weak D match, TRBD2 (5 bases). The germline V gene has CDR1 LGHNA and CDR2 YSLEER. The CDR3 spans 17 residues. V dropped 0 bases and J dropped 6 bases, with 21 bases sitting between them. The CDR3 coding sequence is TGCGCCAGCAGCCAAGATTTCCGGGTCGGGGATGTCAGCGAGCAGTACTTC. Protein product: CASSQDFRVGDVSEQYF.

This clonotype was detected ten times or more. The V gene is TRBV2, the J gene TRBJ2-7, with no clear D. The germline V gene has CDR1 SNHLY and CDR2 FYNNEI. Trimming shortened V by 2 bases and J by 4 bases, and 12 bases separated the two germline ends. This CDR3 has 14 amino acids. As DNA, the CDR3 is TGTGCCAGCAGTGAAAATCGCCAGCTTTACGAGCAGTACTTC. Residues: CASSENRQLYEQYF. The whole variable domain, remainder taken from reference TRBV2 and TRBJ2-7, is EPEVTQTPSHQVTQMGQEVILRCVPISNHLYFYWYRQILGQKVEFLVSFYNNEISEKSEIFDDQFSVERPDGSNFTLKIRSTKLEDSAMYFCASSENRQLYEQYFGPGTRLTVT.

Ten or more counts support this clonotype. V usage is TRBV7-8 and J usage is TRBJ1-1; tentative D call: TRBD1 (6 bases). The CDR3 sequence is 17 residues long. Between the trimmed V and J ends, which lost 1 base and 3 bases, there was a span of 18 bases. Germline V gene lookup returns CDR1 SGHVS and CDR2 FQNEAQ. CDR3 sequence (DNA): TGTGCCAGCAGCTTAGGGGTCAGGGGAAATTCTGACACTGAAGCTTTCTTT. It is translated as CASSLGVRGNSDTEAFF.

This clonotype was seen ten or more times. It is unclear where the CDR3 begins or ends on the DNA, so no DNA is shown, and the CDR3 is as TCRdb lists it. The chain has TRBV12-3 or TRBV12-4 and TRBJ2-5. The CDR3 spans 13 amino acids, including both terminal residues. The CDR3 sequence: CASSSSGSETQYF.

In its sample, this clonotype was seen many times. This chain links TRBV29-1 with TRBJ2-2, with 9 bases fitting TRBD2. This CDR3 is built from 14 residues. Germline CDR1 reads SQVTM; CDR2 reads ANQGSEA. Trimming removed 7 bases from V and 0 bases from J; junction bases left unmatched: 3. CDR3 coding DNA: TGCAGCGGTTCTAGCGGGACGAACACCGGGGAGCTGTTTTTT. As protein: CSGSSGTNTGELFF.

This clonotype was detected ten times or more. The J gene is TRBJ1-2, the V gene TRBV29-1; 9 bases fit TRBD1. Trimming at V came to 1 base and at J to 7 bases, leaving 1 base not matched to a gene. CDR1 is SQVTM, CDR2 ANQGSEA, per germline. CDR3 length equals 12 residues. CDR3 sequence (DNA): TGCAGCGTTGAAGGGGGACAGGGTGGCTACACCTTC. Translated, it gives CSVEGGQGGYTF.

The CDR3 coding sequence is TGTGCCTGGAGACAGGGGTATAATTCACCCCTCCACTTT. It codes for CAWRQGYNSPLHF. The rearrangement uses TRBV30 and TRBJ1-6; 7 nucleotides line up with TRBD1. The CDR3 is made up of 13 amino acids. Germline CDR1 is GTSNPN and CDR2 is SVGIG (reference sequence). V shed 3 bases, J shed 4 bases, and the junction held 0 bases outside the gene matches. The entire variable domain, with the rest obtained from reference TRBV30 and TRBJ1-6, is as follows: SQTIHQWPATLVQPVGSPLSLECTVEGTSNPNLYWYRQAAGRGLQLLFYSVGIGQISSEVPQNLSASRPQDRQFILSSKKLLLSDSGFYLCAWRQGYNSPLHFGNGTRLTVT.

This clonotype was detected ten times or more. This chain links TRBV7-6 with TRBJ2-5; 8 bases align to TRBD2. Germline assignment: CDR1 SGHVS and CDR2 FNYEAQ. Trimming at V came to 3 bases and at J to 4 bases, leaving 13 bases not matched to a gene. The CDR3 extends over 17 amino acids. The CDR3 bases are TGTGCCAGCAGCTTGGCCGAGTATCGGGAGGGATCAGAGACCCAGTACTTC. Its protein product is CASSLAEYREGSETQYF. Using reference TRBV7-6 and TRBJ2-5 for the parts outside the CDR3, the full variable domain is GAGVSQSPRYKVTKRGQDVALRCDPISGHVSLYWYRQALGQGPEFLTYFNYEAQQDKSGLPNDRFSAERPEGSISTLTIQRTEQRDSAMYRCASSLAEYREGSETQYFGPGTRLLVL.

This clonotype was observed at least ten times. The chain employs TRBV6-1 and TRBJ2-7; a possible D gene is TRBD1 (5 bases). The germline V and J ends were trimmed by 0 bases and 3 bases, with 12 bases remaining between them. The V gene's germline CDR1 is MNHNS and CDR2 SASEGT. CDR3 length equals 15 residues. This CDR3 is CASSEALGVGYEQYF. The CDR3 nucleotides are TGTGCCAGCAGTGAAGCGCTAGGGGTGGGCTACGAGCAGTACTTC.

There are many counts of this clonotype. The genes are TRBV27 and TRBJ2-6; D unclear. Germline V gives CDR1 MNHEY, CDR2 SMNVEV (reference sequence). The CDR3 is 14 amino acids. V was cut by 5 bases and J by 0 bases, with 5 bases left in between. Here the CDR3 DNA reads TGTGCCAGCAGTCCATACTCTGGGGCCAACGTCCTGACTTTC. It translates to CASSPYSGANVLTF.

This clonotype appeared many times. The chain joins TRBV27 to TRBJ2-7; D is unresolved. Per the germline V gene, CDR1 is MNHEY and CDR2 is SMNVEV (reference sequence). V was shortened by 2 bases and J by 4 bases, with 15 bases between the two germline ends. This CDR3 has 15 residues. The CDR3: CASSLGSPEWYEQYF. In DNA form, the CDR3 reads TGTGCCAGCAGTTTAGGCTCCCCCGAATGGTACGAGCAGTACTTC.

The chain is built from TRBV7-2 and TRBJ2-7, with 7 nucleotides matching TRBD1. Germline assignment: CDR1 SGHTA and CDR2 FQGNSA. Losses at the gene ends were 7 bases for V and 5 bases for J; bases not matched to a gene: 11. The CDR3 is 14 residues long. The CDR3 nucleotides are TGTGCCAGCAACCTCCTCGGGACAGACCACGAGCAGTACTTC. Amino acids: CASNLLGTDHEQYF.

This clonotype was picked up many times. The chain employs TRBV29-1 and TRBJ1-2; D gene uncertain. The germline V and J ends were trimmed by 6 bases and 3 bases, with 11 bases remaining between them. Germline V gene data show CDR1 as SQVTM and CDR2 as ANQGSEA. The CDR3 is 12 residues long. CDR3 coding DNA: TGCAGCGTCCAGTTGGGCGACTATGGCTACACCTTC. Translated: CSVQLGDYGYTF.

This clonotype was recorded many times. CDR3 residues: CASSTGLAGYEQYF. The CDR3 DNA reads TGTGCCAGCAGTACGGGACTAGCGGGCTACGAGCAGTACTTC. The chain uses TRBV12-3 or TRBV12-4 and TRBJ2-7; 12 positions agree with TRBD2. J gave up 3 bases and V 5 bases, and 2 bases lay outside the gene matches. The CDR3 is made up of 14 amino acids.

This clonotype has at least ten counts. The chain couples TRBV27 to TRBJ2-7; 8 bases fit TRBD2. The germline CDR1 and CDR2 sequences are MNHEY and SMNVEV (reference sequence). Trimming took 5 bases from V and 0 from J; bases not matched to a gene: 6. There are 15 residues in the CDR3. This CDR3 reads CASSMKRGPSYEQYF. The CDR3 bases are TGTGCCAGCAGTATGAAGCGGGGGCCCTCCTACGAGCAGTACTTC.

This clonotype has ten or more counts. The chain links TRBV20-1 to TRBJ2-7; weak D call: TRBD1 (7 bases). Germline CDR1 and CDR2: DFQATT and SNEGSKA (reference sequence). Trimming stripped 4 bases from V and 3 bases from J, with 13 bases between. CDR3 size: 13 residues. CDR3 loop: CSAITGEVYEQYF. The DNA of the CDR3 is TGCAGTGCTATCACAGGGGAGGTCTACGAGCAGTACTTC.

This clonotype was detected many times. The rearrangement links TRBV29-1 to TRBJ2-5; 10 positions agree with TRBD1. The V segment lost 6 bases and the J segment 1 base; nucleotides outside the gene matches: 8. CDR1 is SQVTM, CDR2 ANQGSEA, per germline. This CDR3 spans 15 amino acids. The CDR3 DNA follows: TGCAGCGTCAACCTCGGGACAGGGGTCCAAGAGACCCAGTACTTC. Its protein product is CSVNLGTGVQETQYF.